The T cell receptor (beta chain) under discussion was sequenced for a study of Graves' ophthalmopathy and Graves' hyperthyroidism. Study-level results: Ophthalmopathy cases were distinguished from stable hyperthyroidism by a 13-signature model, reaching approximately 87% sensitivity and around 80% specificity.

Researchers took RNA transcripts and amplified TCR beta CDR3 regions from them. HTBI primers were employed in first-round RT-PCR, then a second-round multiplex PCR followed. Each CDR3 protein is one row after TCRdb ran MiXCR on the multiplex PCR reads. The table records 230,000 or so distinct CDR3 sequences, around 42% of them present only once. This clonotype was seen only once. Its antigen remains unknown. The PBMC fraction was derived from under 11 ml of fresh peripheral blood. The sequenced material came from peripheral blood. The TCR comes from an adult man with Graves' ophthalmopathy.

This chain's CDR3 is CAISGRTSGRAGEQFF. The CDR3 DNA reads TGTGCCATCAGTGGCAGGACTAGCGGGAGGGCGGGTGAGCAGTTCTTC. The V call is TRBV10-3, the J call TRBJ2-1, with 15 bases that match TRBD2. V dropped 4 bases and J dropped 9; count of bases not matched to a gene: 7. The CDR3 contains 16 residues. Germline CDR1 ENHRY, CDR2 SYGVKD.